The 26 T cell receptor beta chains listed next were all sequenced from one sample in a study of blood T cell repertoires in COVID-19. Measured with immunoSEQ multiplex PCR; TCRdb has only the in-frame clones, and not every one. Of approximately 150,000 clones in the sample, around 80% were seen once. The material sequenced was PBMCs or T cells enriched from blood (not recorded which). Receptors originate from a woman in her forties or fifties who had recovered from COVID-19.

V is TRBV5-1 and J is TRBJ2-6; D possibly corresponds to TRBD2 (5 bases). V lost 4 bases and J lost 0, with 14 bases in between. Germline CDR1 reads SGHRS; CDR2 reads YFSETQ. The CDR3 loop spans 17 amino acids. CDR3 coding DNA: TGCGCCAGCAGCGTCTCGTTCCGGGGCTCTGGGGCCAACGTCCTGACTTTC. Protein sequence: CASSVSFRGSGANVLTF. The full variable domain, completed using reference TRBV5-1 and TRBJ2-6, is KAGVTQTPRYLIKTRGQQVTLSCSPISGHRSVSWYQQTPGQGLQFLFEYFSETQRNKGNFPGRFSGRQFSNSRSEMNVSTLELGDSALYLCASSVSFRGSGANVLTFGAGSRLTVL.

The chain uses TRBV6-2 or TRBV6-3 and TRBJ1-2, with 8 bases lining up with TRBD1. V was clipped by 4 bases and J by 0 bases; unmatched bases: 4. Looked up from germline, CDR1 is MNHEY and CDR2 is SVGEGT. The CDR3 is 15 residues long. The CDR3 sequence is CASSSPDRANYGYTF. In DNA, the CDR3 is TGTGCCAGCAGTTCCCCGGACAGGGCTAACTATGGCTACACCTTC.

This chain connects TRBV7-9 to TRBJ2-1, with 8 bases fitting TRBD2. J lost 8 bases, V lost 2 bases, and 8 bases had no gene match. Germline assignment: CDR1 SEHNR and CDR2 FQNEAQ (reference sequence). This CDR3 is 15 amino acids long. CDR3: CASSLLSGNVDEQFF. CDR3 coding DNA: TGTGCCAGCAGCTTACTTAGCGGGAACGTGGATGAGCAGTTCTTC.

V and J are TRBV3-1 (or the pseudogene TRBV3-2) and TRBJ2-3; 12 bases fit TRBD2. V trimming: 5 bases; J trimming: 1 base; junction bases outside the gene matches: 4. CDR3 size: 16 residues. CDR1 is LGHDT and CDR2 is YNNKEL in the germline V gene (reference sequence). CDR3 in amino acids: CASSNRLAGGTDTQYF. CDR3 sequence (DNA): TGTGCCAGCAGCAACAGACTAGCGGGAGGCACAGATACGCAGTATTTT.

The CDR3: CASRSVVGGYTF. As DNA, the CDR3 is TGTGCCAGCAGGAGCGTGGTAGGAGGCTACACCTTC. The chain links TRBV7-9 to TRBJ1-2; D is ambiguous. Germline V lookup: CDR1 SEHNR, CDR2 FQNEAQ (reference sequence). The CDR3 extends over 12 amino acids. V lost 6 bases and J lost 8, with 13 bases in between.

The table lists this clone with a few counts. This rearrangement joins TRBV7-2 to TRBJ1-1; no definite D call. The CDR3 totals 16 residues. Deletions cut 1 base from V and 4 bases from J, with 16 bases between. Germline V gene sequence: CDR1 SGHTA, CDR2 FQGNSA. The CDR3 DNA is TGTGCCAGCAGCTTAGATTGGGAGGGCCGGTTCACTGAAGCTTTCTTT. Translating gives CASSLDWEGRFTEAFF.

The CDR3 loop reads CAITDRSSYNEQFF. The CDR3, as DNA: TGTGCCATCACAGACCGGAGCTCCTACAATGAGCAGTTCTTC. The J gene is TRBJ2-1, the V gene TRBV10-3; no clear D. The germline CDR1 and CDR2 sequences are ENHRY and SYGVKD. V dropped 7 bases and J dropped 0 bases, with 10 bases sitting between them. This CDR3 comprises 14 residues.

This clone was seen once. V is TRBV4-1 and J is TRBJ1-2, with D possibly TRBD1 on 6 matching bases. Germline V lookup: CDR1 MGHRA, CDR2 YSYEKL. CDR3 length equals 15 residues. V gave up 3 bases and J gave up 4 bases, with 15 bases separating them. The CDR3 nucleotides are TGCGCCAGCAGCCAGCAGGAAGACAGGACCTATGGCTACACCTTC. It encodes CASSQQEDRTYGYTF.

The chain recombines TRBV18 with TRBJ2-1; TRBD1 might be the D (5 bases). This CDR3 is 12 amino acids long. Trimming shortened V by 3 bases and J by 11 bases, and 11 bases separated the two germline ends. CDR1 and CDR2 from the germline V gene are KGHSH and LQKENI. CDR3: CASSPDTDQQFF. As DNA, the CDR3 is TGTGCCAGCTCACCGGACACGGACCAGCAGTTCTTC. Filled out from reference TRBV18 and TRBJ2-1, the complete variable domain reads NAGVMQNPRHLVRRRGQEARLRCSPMKGHSHVYWYRQLPEEGLKFMVYLQKENIIDESGMPKERFSAEFPKEGPSILRIQQVVRGDSAAYFCASSPDTDQQFFGPGTRLTVL.

The chain combines TRBV7-2 with TRBJ2-1; TRBD2 matches at 10 bases. V gave up 2 bases and J gave up 3 bases; unmatched junction bases: 10. Germline CDR1 SGHTA, CDR2 FQGNSA. This CDR3 contains 18 residues. In DNA, the CDR3 is TGTGCCAGCAGCTTATCTCGGACTAGCGGATCTTACTACAATGAGCAGTTCTTC. It specifies CASSLSRTSGSYYNEQFF.

V gene TRBV19 combines with J gene TRBJ2-1; 7 bases are shared with TRBD1. The CDR3 extends over 16 amino acids. Trimming at V came to 5 bases and at J to 0 bases, leaving 7 bases not matched to a gene. In germline, CDR1 is LNHDA, CDR2 SQIVND (reference sequence). The DNA for the CDR3 is TGTGCCAGTAGTGCGACAGGGCGGAGCTCCTACAATGAGCAGTTCTTC. Translated: CASSATGRSSYNEQFF.

The chain employs TRBV27 and TRBJ1-1; D remains ambiguous. The CDR3 contains 13 residues. Germline V gives CDR1 MNHEY, CDR2 SMNVEV (reference sequence). Trimming removed 3 bases from V and 1 base from J, with 6 bases in between. CDR3 bases: TGTGCCAGCAGTTTCTATACGAACACTGAAGCTTTCTTT. Its protein is CASSFYTNTEAFF.

In DNA form, the CDR3 reads TGTGCCAGCGGTACCGGGACAGGCGTCAATGAGCAGTTCTTC. Translation gives CASGTGTGVNEQFF. The rearrangement joins TRBV7-2 to TRBJ2-1, with TRBD1 matching 8 bases. This CDR3 region has 14 residues. The germline CDR1 and CDR2 sequences are SGHTA and FQGNSA. V lost 8 bases and J lost 6; bases outside the gene matches: 9.

The rearrangement joins TRBV10-3 to TRBJ1-2; 9 bases line up with TRBD1. The germline gives CDR1 ENHRY, CDR2 SYGVKD. The CDR3 is 15 residues long. V lost 10 bases to trimming and J lost 6 bases; unmatched junction nucleotides: 15. The CDR3 nucleotides read TGTGCCACCCACGAGGACAGGGGATCGGTGGATGGCTACACCTTC. This encodes CATHEDRGSVDGYTF.

This chain uses TRBV2 with TRBJ2-1; no firm D call. V was clipped by 5 bases and J by 0 bases, with 11 bases between them. The CDR3 extends over 15 amino acids. Germline V gene sequence: CDR1 SNHLY, CDR2 FYNNEI. This chain's CDR3 is CASSNPGPSYNEQFF. DNA of the CDR3: TGTGCCAGCAGTAACCCGGGTCCCTCCTACAATGAGCAGTTCTTC.

This clone was observed a handful of times. J is TRBJ2-7 and V is TRBV2; 8 positions match TRBD2. This CDR3 has 16 residues. After removal of 0 bases from V and 3 bases from J, the junction contained 7 bases not matched to a gene. Germline assignment: CDR1 SNHLY and CDR2 FYNNEI. CDR3 DNA sequence: TGTGCCAGCAGTGAAGCCCTCGCGGGGGGAGGCTACGAGCAGTACTTC. Its translation is CASSEALAGGGYEQYF.

DNA of the CDR3: TGTGCCAGCAGCTCGGAGACCGGGGAGCTGTTTTTT. Protein: CASSSETGELFF. The genes are TRBV9 and TRBJ2-2; D gene uncertain. CDR3 length: 12 amino acids. Trimming left V 4 bases short and J 5 bases short, with 6 bases between. Germline lookup yields CDR1 SGDLS and CDR2 YYNGEE.

Written as DNA, the CDR3 is TGTGCCAGCTCACCAACGGTAAACACCGGGGAGCTGTTTTTT. Amino acids: CASSPTVNTGELFF. The chain is built from TRBV18 and TRBJ2-2; D is uncertain. The CDR3 is 14 residues long. V gave up 2 bases and J gave up 2 bases, with 6 bases separating them. Germline CDR1 KGHSH, CDR2 LQKENI.

The rearrangement uses TRBV7-2 and TRBJ2-1, with D maybe TRBD2 (7 bases). The CDR3 totals 17 residues. Germline lookup yields CDR1 SGHTA and CDR2 FQGNSA. Trimming removed 3 bases from V and 5 bases from J, with 20 bases in between. CDR3: CASSFPPLRGGNNEQFF. For the CDR3, the DNA is TGTGCCAGCAGCTTTCCCCCTTTGAGGGGGGGAAACAATGAGCAGTTCTTC.

V is TRBV7-2 and J is TRBJ1-2; D may be TRBD1 (5 bases). This CDR3 has 14 amino acids. The V end was cut by 4 bases, the J end by 8 bases, with 17 bases between. The germline CDR1 and CDR2 sequences are SGHTA and FQGNSA. Here the CDR3 DNA reads TGTGCCAGCAGCTCGGGGGGACGGCGGTGGGGCTACACCTTC. Protein product: CASSSGGRRWGYTF. The full variable domain, in which reference TRBV7-2 and TRBJ1-2 provide the parts outside the CDR3, is GAGVSQSPSNKVTEKGKDVELRCDPISGHTALYWYRQSLGQGLEFLIYFQGNSAPDKSGLPSDRFSAERTGGSVSTLTIQRTQQEDSAVYLCASSSGGRRWGYTFGSGTRLTVV.

CDR3 DNA: TGTGCCAGCAGTCCGGGGAGCGGGAGGGCCTACAATGAGCAGTTCTTC. Amino acid sequence: CASSPGSGRAYNEQFF. V usage is TRBV5-4 and J usage is TRBJ2-1; 10 bases match TRBD2. The CDR3 has 16 residues. Looked up from germline, CDR1 is SGHNT and CDR2 is YYREEE (reference sequence). V lost 5 bases to trimming and J lost 2 bases; unmatched junction nucleotides: 7.

The J gene is TRBJ2-7, the V gene TRBV19; D is perhaps TRBD1 (7 bases). The CDR3 is 14 residues long. Trimming took off 5 bases at V and 3 bases at J, with 14 bases between the two ends. Germline V gene sequence: CDR1 LNHDA, CDR2 SQIVND (reference sequence). CDR3 region: CASSGGDSFYEQYF. In DNA form, the CDR3 reads TGTGCCAGTAGTGGAGGGGACAGTTTCTACGAGCAGTACTTC.

The V and J genes are TRBV18 and TRBJ1-1; D gene uncertain. This CDR3 region has 13 residues. The V gene lost 5 bases and the J gene lost 2 bases, with 9 bases spanning the gap. Germline assignment: CDR1 KGHSH and CDR2 LQKENI. In nucleotides, the CDR3 is TGTGCCAGCTCATTCGACACTAACACTGAAGCTTTCTTT. This translates into CASSFDTNTEAFF.

The genes are TRBV25-1 and TRBJ1-5; 9 nucleotides agree with TRBD1. This CDR3 has 16 residues. Germline V gives CDR1 MGHDK, CDR2 SYGVNS. After removal of 2 bases from V and 3 bases from J, the junction contained 5 bases not matched to a gene. The DNA of the CDR3 is TGTGCCAGCAGTGAAGGGGACAGGGCCACCAATCAGCCCCAGCATTTT. It is translated as CASSEGDRATNQPQHF. Full variable domain (rest looked up from reference TRBV25-1 and TRBJ1-5): EADIYQTPRYLVIGTGKKITLECSQTMGHDKMYWYQQDPGMELHLIHYSYGVNSTEKGDLSSESTVSRIRTEHFPLTLESARPSHTSQYLCASSEGDRATNQPQHFGDGTRLSIL.

The chain has TRBV7-9 and TRBJ2-7, with 11 bases lining up with TRBD2. The CDR3 spans 15 residues. Germline CDR1 is SEHNR and CDR2 is FQNEAQ (reference sequence). Trimming took 4 bases from V and 4 from J; bases not matched to a gene: 6. CDR3 sequence: CASSSRGTSGYEQYF. The CDR3 DNA is TGTGCCAGCAGCTCCCGGGGGACTAGCGGTTACGAGCAGTACTTC. The whole variable domain, remainder taken from reference TRBV7-9 and TRBJ2-7, is DTGVSQNPRHKITKRGQNVTFRCDPISEHNRLYWYRQTLGQGPEFLTYFQNEAQLEKSRLLSDRFSAERPKGSFSTLEIQRTEQGDSAMYLCASSSRGTSGYEQYFGPGTRLTVT.

V usage is TRBV4-1 and J usage is TRBJ1-2; 10 bases fit TRBD1. Germline trimming cut 1 base from V and 10 bases from J; bases unmatched to any gene: 9. Germline V gene lookup returns CDR1 MGHRA and CDR2 YSYEKL. This CDR3 spans 15 amino acids. This CDR3 reads CASSQVGDRGPYYTF. In DNA form, the CDR3 reads TGCGCCAGCAGCCAAGTAGGGGACAGGGGACCCTACTACACCTTC.